Below, 11 T cell receptor beta chains from the same sample are listed, as sequenced in a study of CD4+ T cells in melanoma. The method was immunoSEQ multiplex PCR; TCRdb's version includes in-frame clones alone and lacks a portion of them. Of some 120,000 clones in the sample, roughly 90% were seen once. The specimen sequenced was peripheral blood. The receptors derive from a human donor with melanoma.

This sequence joins TRBV9 and TRBJ2-2, with 10 bases matching TRBD2. The CDR3 extends over 16 amino acids. V was clipped by 4 bases and J by 0 bases; unmatched bases: 3. Looked up from germline, CDR1 is SGDLS and CDR2 is YYNGEE. The CDR3 sequence: CASSPGLAANTGELFF. CDR3 nucleotides: TGTGCCAGCAGCCCAGGACTAGCGGCGAACACCGGGGAGCTGTTTTTT.

This sequence joins TRBV5-1 and TRBJ1-1; a possible D gene is TRBD1 (6 bases). CDR3 size: 15 residues. Germline CDR1 is SGHRS and CDR2 is YFSETQ. Trimming took off 4 bases at V and 6 bases at J, with 19 bases between the two ends. The CDR3 nucleotides are TGCGCCAGCAGCGTGGAACAGGGTACAGGGTCTGAAGCTTTCTTT. Protein sequence: CASSVEQGTGSEAFF.

J is TRBJ2-7 and V is TRBV4-1; TRBD2 agrees at 9 bases. Germline-derived CDR1 and CDR2 are MGHRA and YSYEKL. The CDR3 spans 17 residues. Unmatched junction bases numbered 11, after V lost 4 bases and J lost 1 base. CDR3 nucleotides: TGCGCCAGCAGCCCCCGGCTCCGCGGGGGGGGATCCTACGAGCAGTACTTC. Translating it yields CASSPRLRGGGSYEQYF.

The chain has TRBV28 and TRBJ1-1, with TRBD1 as a possible D gene (6 bases). Germline V gene data show CDR1 as MDHEN and CDR2 as SYDVKM. The germline V and J ends were trimmed by 7 bases and 7 bases, with 13 bases remaining between them. The CDR3 contains 12 residues. CDR3 sequence (DNA): TGTGCCAGCAAAGGGGGGGCCATTGAAGCTTTCTTT. This codes for CASKGGAIEAFF.

The CDR3 nucleotides are TGTGCAAGTCGCTTAGCGCGGCCCCTGGGGGACGAGCAGTACTTC. Encoded protein: CASRLARPLGDEQYF. The chain has TRBV12-2 and TRBJ2-7. TRBV12-2 is described as a pseudogene. The CDR3 has 15 residues.

The genes are TRBV6-5 and TRBJ2-3; D is ambiguous. The CDR3 runs to 11 residues. Germline V lookup: CDR1 MNHEY, CDR2 SVGAGI. Deletions cut 5 bases from V and 6 bases from J, with 6 bases between. This CDR3 reads CASSEKDTQYF. The DNA of the CDR3 is TGTGCCAGCAGTGAAAAGGATACGCAGTATTTT.

The gene calls are TRBV5-1 and TRBJ2-2; 8 bases align to TRBD1. After removal of 4 bases from V and 4 bases from J, the junction contained 6 bases not matched to a gene. The CDR3 runs to 15 residues. Germline lookup yields CDR1 SGHRS and CDR2 YFSETQ. The CDR3 region is CASSTRQGATGELFF. For the CDR3, the DNA is TGCGCCAGCAGCACGAGGCAGGGGGCCACCGGGGAGCTGTTTTTT.

The J gene is TRBJ2-3, the V gene TRBV7-6; TRBD2 agrees at 9 bases. The CDR3 loop spans 15 amino acids. The germline gives CDR1 SGHVS, CDR2 FNYEAQ. After removal of 3 bases from V and 3 bases from J, the junction contained 4 bases not matched to a gene. The CDR3 loop is CASSFGGGATDTQYF. The CDR3 nucleotides are TGTGCCAGCAGCTTCGGCGGGGGGGCAACAGATACGCAGTATTTT.

The chain is built from TRBV5-1 and TRBJ2-5; D unclear. The CDR3 is 13 residues long. Germline CDR1 and CDR2: SGHRS and YFSETQ. Trimming cost V 0 bases and J 4 bases, with 7 bases left between them. This CDR3 reads CASSLAEGETQYF. CDR3 DNA: TGCGCCAGCAGCTTGGCCGAAGGAGAGACCCAGTACTTC.

J is TRBJ1-2 and V is TRBV2, with D perhaps matching TRBD1 (6 bases). V was trimmed by 3 bases and J by 4 bases, leaving 12 bases between them. This CDR3 has 14 residues. The germline V gene encodes CDR1 SNHLY and CDR2 FYNNEI. Here the CDR3 reads CASSEPGASYGYTF. Here the CDR3 DNA reads TGTGCCAGCAGTGAGCCAGGGGCGAGCTATGGCTACACCTTC.

The chain carries TRBV7-3 and TRBJ2-7; TRBD1 might be the D (5 bases). Germline values: CDR1 SGHTA, CDR2 FQGTGA. Trimming took 2 bases from V and 2 from J, leaving 13 bases between them. The CDR3 contains 15 residues. In DNA, the CDR3 is TGTGCCAGCAGCTTACAGACAGTCGGGCCCTACGAGCAGTACTTC. Protein product: CASSLQTVGPYEQYF.